The 16 T cell receptor beta chains listed next were all sequenced from one sample in a study of T cells after yellow fever vaccination. TCRdb processed the 5' RACE reads anew with MiXCR; each CDR3 protein has one entry. The sample yields some 400,000 distinct CDR3 sequences, 6.2% seen once. Sequenced material: PBMCs, taken 5 days after the yellow fever booster vaccination. The receptor set was obtained from a young man who received the YFV17D yellow fever vaccine.

This clonotype was seen at least ten times. The chain couples TRBV5-1 to TRBJ2-3; D not certain. The CDR3 totals 16 residues. Germline CDR1 SGHRS, CDR2 YFSETQ. Trimming removed 0 bases at V and 4 bases at J, with 15 bases between. CDR3 nucleotide sequence: TGCGCCAGCAGCTTGGCCCTCTTGGACCGGGCAGATACGCAGTATTTT. Its protein product is CASSLALLDRADTQYF.

In its sample, this clonotype was seen a few times. The chain has TRBV6-5 and TRBJ2-7, with 7 bases fitting TRBD2. The CDR3 is 15 amino acids. The germline V gene has CDR1 MNHEY and CDR2 SVGAGI. V shed 4 bases, J shed 7 bases, and the junction held 13 bases outside the gene matches. The CDR3 loop is CASSSVPAGVGEQYF. CDR3 nucleotide sequence: TGTGCCAGCAGTTCGGTCCCCGCGGGAGTGGGTGAGCAGTACTTC.

This clonotype has just a few counts. This chain connects TRBV20-1 to TRBJ2-7, with 8 nucleotides matching TRBD2. The CDR3 runs 14 residues. The V gene end was trimmed by 1 base and the J gene end by 4 bases; junction bases not matched to a gene: 6. Germline-derived CDR1 and CDR2 are DFQATT and SNEGSKA (reference sequence). In DNA form, the CDR3 reads TGCAGTGCTAGAGGCCTTAGCGGGGATTACGAGCAGTACTTC. Translated: CSARGLSGDYEQYF.

The V and J genes are TRBV15 and TRBJ2-5; D is unclear. This CDR3 has 12 residues. Germline V gives CDR1 LNHNV, CDR2 YYDKDF (reference sequence). V was cut by 2 bases and J by 4 bases, with 5 bases left in between. The CDR3 region has the DNA TGTGCCACCAGCAGAATTCGAGAGACCCAGTACTTC. As protein: CATSRIRETQYF.

This sequence joins TRBV18 and TRBJ2-3, with no clear D. This CDR3 spans 15 amino acids. V lost 0 bases and J 0 bases, leaving 7 bases between the germline ends. CDR1 KGHSH and CDR2 LQKENI come from the germline V gene. CDR3 residues: CASSPPSKSTDTQYF. CDR3 coding DNA: TGTGCCAGCTCACCACCCTCCAAGAGCACAGATACGCAGTATTTT.

The chain links TRBV9 to TRBJ2-3; D may be TRBD2 (6 bases). V lost 4 bases, J lost 4 bases, and 19 bases lay in between. Germline V gene lookup returns CDR1 SGDLS and CDR2 YYNGEE. The CDR3 totals 16 residues. CDR3 sequence: CASSPRGSGGADTQYF. The DNA for the CDR3 is TGTGCCAGCAGCCCCCGGGGTAGCGGAGGGGCAGATACGCAGTATTTT.

In its sample, this clonotype was seen many times. Sequence at one end of the junction differs from germline and may be a read error. The chain employs TRBV5-5 and TRBJ2-4; D gene uncertain. CDR3 length equals 12 residues. CDR1 is SGHKS and CDR2 is YYEKEE in the germline V gene (reference sequence). In nucleotides, the CDR3 is TGTGCCAGCAGCTTGGCCAGAAACATTCAGTACTTC. Translating it yields CASSLARNIQYF.

In its sample, this clonotype was seen many times. J is TRBJ1-1 and V is TRBV7-9; no clear D gene. Trimming took 6 bases from V and 0 from J, leaving 5 bases between them. In germline, CDR1 is SEHNR, CDR2 FQNEAQ (reference sequence). The CDR3 has 12 residues. CDR3 nucleotides: TGTGCCAGCAGGGTTATGAACACTGAAGCTTTCTTT. Translating it yields CASRVMNTEAFF. The full variable domain, with the rest looked up from reference TRBV7-9 and TRBJ1-1, is DTGVSQNPRHKITKRGQNVTFRCDPISEHNRLYWYRQTLGQGPEFLTYFQNEAQLEKSRLLSDRFSAERPKGSFSTLEIQRTEQGDSAMYLCASRVMNTEAFFGQGTRLTVV.

V and J are TRBV27 and TRBJ1-3, with D possibly matching TRBD1 (5 bases). This CDR3 contains 15 residues. V gave up 4 bases and J gave up 4 bases, with 14 bases separating them. Germline values: CDR1 MNHEY, CDR2 SMNVEV (reference sequence). CDR3 DNA sequence: TGTGCCAGCAGTTCGACACCCGGGGGAGGAAACACCATATATTTT. Translating gives CASSSTPGGGNTIYF.

This clonotype was seen repeatedly, ten times or more. The V and J genes are TRBV7-6 and TRBJ2-7, with TRBD2 matching 12 bases. This CDR3 is 17 amino acids long. The V gene's germline CDR1 is SGHVS and CDR2 FNYEAQ. V lost 5 bases to trimming and J lost 0 bases; unmatched junction nucleotides: 8. CDR3 sequence (DNA): TGTGCCAGCAGCCTTGGACTAGCGGGGTTTAGCTCCTACGAGCAGTACTTC. It translates to CASSLGLAGFSSYEQYF.

This clonotype has only a few counts. The V gene is TRBV7-2, the J gene TRBJ1-5; tentatively, D is TRBD1 (5 bases). The CDR3 spans 14 residues. Per the germline V gene, CDR1 is SGHTA and CDR2 is FQGNSA. The V and J ends lost 3 bases and 1 base respectively, with 7 bases between them. CDR3 DNA: TGTGCCAGCAGCTTCCGACAGAGCAATCAGCCCCAGCATTTT. Amino acids: CASSFRQSNQPQHF.

This clonotype was seen a few times. This chain links TRBV9 with TRBJ2-5; 11 nucleotides match TRBD2. The V gene end was trimmed by 3 bases and the J gene end by 4 bases; junction bases not matched to a gene: 5. Germline CDR1 is SGDLS and CDR2 is YYNGEE. The CDR3 contains 15 residues. CDR3 sequence: CASSAYSGRAETQYF. As DNA, the CDR3 is TGTGCCAGCAGCGCTTATAGCGGGAGGGCAGAGACCCAGTACTTC.

This clonotype turned up a few times. CDR3 region: CASSPQEPGQPSYEQYF. CDR3 bases: TGTGCCAGCAGTCCACAGGAACCGGGACAGCCCTCCTACGAGCAGTACTTC. This sequence joins TRBV6-1 and TRBJ2-7; 7 nucleotides align to TRBD1. V was clipped by 5 bases and J by 0 bases; unmatched bases: 13. CDR1 MNHNS and CDR2 SASEGT come from the germline V gene. This CDR3 is 17 amino acids long.

The chain uses TRBV20-1 and TRBJ2-7; D not resolved. The germline CDR1 and CDR2 sequences are DFQATT and SNEGSKA (reference sequence). The CDR3 has 12 amino acids. The germline V and J ends were trimmed by 4 bases and 3 bases, with 10 bases remaining between them. The CDR3 loop is CSANAWGYEQYF. CDR3 DNA: TGCAGTGCTAACGCCTGGGGCTACGAGCAGTACTTC.

There are many counts of this clonotype. This chain joins TRBV11-2 and TRBJ2-7; D gene unclear. There are 11 residues in the CDR3. Germline values: CDR1 SGHAT, CDR2 FQNNGV. Trimming took 8 bases from V and 0 from J, leaving 5 bases between them. The CDR3 bases are TGTGCCAGCTCCGTCTCCTACGAGCAGTACTTC. Translated, it gives CASSVSYEQYF.

This clonotype showed up many times. The chain couples TRBV29-1 to TRBJ2-5; 10 positions agree with TRBD1. The germline V gene has CDR1 SQVTM and CDR2 ANQGSEA. The CDR3 is made up of 14 amino acids. The V gene end was trimmed by 4 bases and the J gene end by 2 bases; junction bases not matched to a gene: 4. As DNA, the CDR3 is TGCAGCGTTGGTGGGACAGGGGTGCAAGAGACCCAGTACTTC. Translation: CSVGGTGVQETQYF.